This paragraph reports one T cell receptor (beta chain). The antigen remains unidentified. The treatment was: approximately nine-day PBMC culture with coronavirus spike peptide pools or control peptides (ViraFEST assay). It was before the COVID-19 pandemic (2011-2018) that the unexposed donor's CD4+ T cells were collected. First, ViraFEST expanded antigen-specific T cells with peptide pools, and next it sequenced the TCRs. The data derive from a study of vaccination and CD4 T cells after COVID-19. Across the study: Participants were given two doses of BNT162b2 or mRNA-1273 vaccine. Study outcomes and limitations: Convalescent patient numbers were relatively low, with no early post-infection timepoints.

An Oncomine TCR Beta short-read assay was used to sequence the DNA from cultured CD4+ T cells. Cultured CD4+ T cells yielded the extracted genomic DNA. TCRdb reprocessed the PCR reads via MiXCR and lists one record per CDR3 protein. The sample contains roughly 7,600 distinct CDR3 sequences, around 39% of which appear only once. This TCR was recovered from a human donor in good health. Sequencing was performed on CD4+ T cells from blood, cultured in vitro.

The CDR3 loop reads CASSPTSGTQYF. CDR3 in DNA: TGTGCCAGCAGTCCGACTAGCGGTACGCAGTATTTT. This chain uses TRBV6-1 with TRBJ2-3; 9 positions match TRBD2. Trimming at V came to 5 bases and at J to 8 bases, leaving 2 bases not matched to a gene. In germline, CDR1 is MNHNS, CDR2 SASEGT. The length of the CDR3 is 12 residues.